These 4 T cell receptor beta chains were sequenced from one sample in a study of T cell responses to AZD1222 COVID-19 vaccine. The table came from immunoSEQ multiplex PCR; TCRdb's copy has only in-frame clones and leaves some out. The data show some 130,000 clones, with around 92% seen just once and 1.5% to 2% held by the top ten. The material sequenced was peripheral blood, taken 28 days after the second AZD1222 dose. Receptor source: an adult who received the AZD1222 COVID-19 vaccine.

The CDR3 bases are TGTGCCAGCAGTGAGGACCCGGGAGTCTCTGGAAACACCATATATTTT. It specifies CASSEDPGVSGNTIYF. J is TRBJ1-3 and V is TRBV6-1; D uncertain. Deletions cut 3 bases from V and 0 bases from J, with 12 bases between. The length of the CDR3 is 16 residues. Germline V gene lookup returns CDR1 MNHNS and CDR2 SASEGT.

This clone came up once. The chain uses TRBV18 and TRBJ1-1; D might be TRBD1 (5 bases). The CDR3 consists of 16 residues. Germline values: CDR1 KGHSH, CDR2 LQKENI. Trimming left V 8 bases short and J 4 bases short, with 23 bases between. The CDR3 bases are TGTGCCAGCACACTCAGGGAGGGAGGATTGGGCACTGAAGCTTTCTTT. This gives the protein CASTLREGGLGTEAFF.

J is TRBJ1-6 and V is TRBV6-4; D remains ambiguous. The ends were cut back, 6 bases at V and 0 bases at J, with 12 bases in the middle. Germline lookup yields CDR1 MRHNA and CDR2 SNTAGT. The CDR3 is 16 amino acids. This CDR3 reads CASRAQSSSYNSPLHF. The CDR3 DNA is TGTGCCAGCAGGGCACAGTCGAGCTCCTATAATTCACCCCTCCACTTT.

V and J are TRBV19 and TRBJ1-3, with D perhaps TRBD1 (5 bases). The CDR3 has 13 residues. V was cut by 3 bases and J by 4 bases, with 7 bases left in between. Per germline, CDR1 LNHDA and CDR2 SQIVND (reference sequence). CDR3 sequence (DNA): TGTGCCAGTAGTATTCGACAGGGAAACACCATATATTTT. Translated, it gives CASSIRQGNTIYF.